The rows below give T cell receptor beta chains drawn from one sample of a study of blood T cell dynamics during melanoma immunotherapy. Profiling relied on immunoSEQ multiplex PCR, and the TCRdb table lists in-frame clones only, not all of them. The repertoire holds 6,000 or so clones, with approximately 86% as singletons. The sequencing used blood, collected from a patient treated with checkpoint blockade. Every receptor here comes from a human donor with melanoma. Both conserved end residues are part of each CDR3. D genes are given only for firm matches. Only some rows state a clone size, as once, few, many or a class for expanded clones.

12	NA	TRBV2	few	TRBJ2-7	TGTGCCAGCAGTGAACAATTCCACGAGCAGTACTTC	CASSEQFHEQYF
11	TRBD1	TRBV29-1	NA	TRBJ1-1	TGCAGCGTTCAGGGGGTGGCTGAAGCTTTCTTT	CSVQGVAEAFF
13	TRBD1	TRBV18	NA	TRBJ2-2	TGTGCCAGCTCGACAGGGGTCCCCGGGGAGCTGTTTTTT	CASSTGVPGELFF
14	NA	TRBV5-1	NA	TRBJ2-1	TGCGCCAGCAGCTTGTGGGGCGCGAACAATGAGCAGTTCTTC	CASSLWGANNEQFF
14	NA	TRBV6-1	NA	TRBJ1-1	TGTGCCAGCAGTGAAGCAGGGACGAACACTGAAGCTTTCTTT	CASSEAGTNTEAFF
15	NA	TRBV15	NA	TRBJ1-2	TGTGCCACCAGCCCCGAGGGACAACTTAGATATGGCTACACCTTC	CATSPEGQLRYGYTF
14	TRBD2	TRBV28	NA	TRBJ2-7	TGTGCCAGCAAGGGGTCTAGCGGAATCTACGAGCAGTACTTC	CASKGSSGIYEQYF
17	NA	TRBV1	NA	TRBJ2-2	TGCACCAGCAGCCTGGGGGCAGCGGGGGGGGCCACCGGGGAGCTGTTTTTT	CTSSLGAAGGATGELFF
15	NA	TRBV6-5	NA	TRBJ1-2	TGTGCCAGCAGTTACGATCAGGGTATAGAGGCTGGCTACACCTTC	CASSYDQGIEAGYTF
14	NA	TRBV5-1	NA	TRBJ2-7	TGCGCCAGCAGCTTGTTCCCGGGGGTCTACGAGCAGTACTTC	CASSLFPGVYEQYF
15	NA	TRBV6-6	NA	TRBJ1-6	TGTGCCAGCAGTTCCGGACAGAGGGGCAGTTCACCCCTCCACTTT	CASSSGQRGSSPLHF
14	NA	TRBV4-2	few	TRBJ2-7	TGTGCCAGCAGGCTGGATGGCAGTTCCCTCGAGCAGTACTTC	CASRLDGSSLEQYF
13	TRBD1	TRBV7-9	NA	TRBJ2-7	TGTGCCAGCAGCGCGGACAGGGTGGGTGAGCAGTACTTC	CASSADRVGEQYF
13	NA	TRBV30	once	TRBJ2-1	TGTGCCTGGAACGAGGGAAGCAACAATGAGCAGTTCTTC	CAWNEGSNNEQFF
15	NA	TRBV2	few	TRBJ1-5	TGTGCCAGCAAAACAGGAACTTCCGCCAATCAGCCCCAGCATTTT	CASKTGTSANQPQHF
14	TRBD2	TRBV5-1	NA	TRBJ2-2	TGCGCCAGCAGAGCGGGGGGCTACACCGGGGAGCTGTTTTTT	CASRAGGYTGELFF
15	NA	TRBV4-1	NA	TRBJ1-4	TGCGCCAGCAGCCAAGTACCGAGGGAAGTCGAAAAACTGTTTTTT	CASSQVPREVEKLFF
14	NA	TRBV5-1	NA	TRBJ1-1	TGCGCCAGCAGCACACAGGGAGGGTCGACTGAAGCTTTCTTT	CASSTQGGSTEAFF
19	TRBD2	TRBV5-1	NA	TRBJ2-7	TGCGCCAGCGCCCCAGGCGGGCGACTAGCGGGGGGGAGGATCGACGAGCAGTACTTC	CASAPGGRLAGGRIDEQYF
13	NA	TRBV6-6	NA	TRBJ2-7	TGTGCCAGCAGCCCGGAGGGGCTCTACGAGCAGTACTTC	CASSPEGLYEQYF
15	NA	TRBV7-9	NA	TRBJ2-7	TGTGCCAGCAGCCTCCCAGAGCAGACCGCCTACGAGCAGTACTTC	CASSLPEQTAYEQYF
15	NA	TRBV7-7	NA	TRBJ2-5	TGTGCCAGCAGCTTCCTAGCGGAGGGGGGGGAGACCCAGTACTTC	CASSFLAEGGETQYF
13	NA	TRBV14	NA	TRBJ2-5	TGTGCCAGCAGCCAAGTAGGAGGAGAGACCCAGTACTTC	CASSQVGGETQYF
16	TRBD1	TRBV18	few	TRBJ2-2	TGTGCCAGCTCACCGCAGATACAGGGGGCCGGCGGGGAGCTGTTTTTT	CASSPQIQGAGGELFF
14	NA	TRBV7-9	NA	TRBJ1-1	TGTGCCAGCAGCCAAAGGGGACAGAACACTGAAGCTTTCTTT	CASSQRGQNTEAFF
14	TRBD1	TRBV2	few	TRBJ1-5	TGTGCCAGCAGTACAACAGGGGGCAATCAGCCCCAGCATTTT	CASSTTGGNQPQHF
14	NA	TRBV7-2	NA	TRBJ2-4	TGTGCCAGCAGCCACGGGGGTGGCAAAAACATTCAGTACTTC	CASSHGGGKNIQYF
14	NA	TRBV7-8	NA	TRBJ2-7	TGTGCCAGCAGCTTATTGGGGTACTCCTACGAGCAGTACTTC	CASSLLGYSYEQYF
14	TRBD1	TRBV5-4	NA	TRBJ1-2	TGTGCCAGCAGCCTTCCGGGACAGAACTATGGCTACACCTTC	CASSLPGQNYGYTF
14	NA	TRBV11-3	NA	TRBJ2-2	TGTGCCAGCAGCCCCCGAGCGAACACCGGGGAGCTGTTTTTT	CASSPRANTGELFF
14	NA	TRBV10-3	few	TRBJ2-7	TGTGCCATCAGTGAGGGACAGCTCTCCTACGAGCAGTACTTC	CAISEGQLSYEQYF
14	NA	TRBV14	NA	TRBJ2-7	TGTGCCAGCAGCCATGGGGTCCTCCCCTACGAGCAGTACTTC	CASSHGVLPYEQYF
12	TRBD2	TRBV28	NA	TRBJ2-1	TGTGCCAGCAGTGGTCCAGCGGGGCCCCAGTTCTTC	CASSGPAGPQFF
12	NA	TRBV5-5	NA	TRBJ1-2	TGTGCCAGCAGCTGGCGTGGCGAACAGAGCGACTTC	CASSWRGEQSDF
21	TRBD2	TRBV18	NA	TRBJ2-1	TGTGCCAGCTCACCACTATGGTGGGAGGGTAGCGGGGTGAGCTCCTACAATGAGCAGTTCTTC	CASSPLWWEGSGVSSYNEQFF
15	TRBD1	TRBV4-1	NA	TRBJ1-1	TGCGCCAGCAGCCACCGACAGGGGCTGAACACTGAAGCTTTCTTT	CASSHRQGLNTEAFF
19	NA	TRBV11-2	NA	TRBJ2-3	TGTGCCAGCAGCTTTAGTAATGAGGGTGACGCGTGGGTCACAGATACGCAGTATTTT	CASSFSNEGDAWVTDTQYF
16	NA	TRBV5-4	few	TRBJ2-7	TGTGCCAGCAGCCAACGACCGGGACTCTTTGTCTACGAGCAGTACTTC	CASSQRPGLFVYEQYF
16	NA	TRBV5-4	NA	TRBJ2-7	TGTGCCAGCAGCTGGGGGGGGGCCGCAACTTCCTACGAGCAGTACTTC	CASSWGGAATSYEQYF
16	TRBD2	TRBV5-1	NA	TRBJ2-3	TGCGCCAGCAGCCCATTAGCTGGGAGGGGCACAGATACGCAGTATTTT	CASSPLAGRGTDTQYF
11	NA	TRBV18	NA	TRBJ2-7	TGTGCCAGCTCGCCAAGGGACGAGCAGTACTTC	CASSPRDEQYF
11	NA	TRBV9	NA	TRBJ2-7	TGTGCCAGCAGCACGGAGTACGAGCAGTACTTC	CASSTEYEQYF
16	TRBD1	TRBV6-1	NA	TRBJ1-2	TGTGCCAGCAGTGTCCTCCCGGGACAGGGGAACTATGGCTACACCTTC	CASSVLPGQGNYGYTF
14	TRBD2	TRBV5-1	NA	TRBJ2-1	TGCGCCAGCAGCCAGGGGACTAGCGGGAATGAGCAGTTCTTC	CASSQGTSGNEQFF
16	TRBD1	TRBV5-1	NA	TRBJ1-3	TGCGCCAGCAGCTTGGCGGGACAGGGTTTTGGAAACACCATATATTTT	CASSLAGQGFGNTIYF
14	NA	TRBV28	NA	TRBJ1-2	TGTGCCAGCAGCCCGGGCTCCGAGAACTATGGCTACACCTTC	CASSPGSENYGYTF
11	NA	TRBV7-9	NA	TRBJ2-5	TGTGCCAGCAGCCCCCAGGAGACCCAGTACTTC	CASSPQETQYF
15	NA	TRBV19	once	TRBJ2-6	TGTGCCAGTAGTAGCACAGGGCGTGGGGCCAACGTCCTGACTTTC	CASSSTGRGANVLTF
15	NA	TRBV15	NA	TRBJ1-1	TGTGCCACCAGCAGAGATCGGACGGTGAACACTGAAGCTTTCTTT	CATSRDRTVNTEAFF
13	TRBD1	TRBV11-2	few	TRBJ2-7	TGTGCCAGCAGCAATCGACAGGGTCGTGGGCAGTACTTC	CASSNRQGRGQYF
13	NA	TRBV30	NA	TRBJ1-6	TGTGCCTGGACCGAGACAGCCAATTCACCCCTCCACTTT	CAWTETANSPLHF
15	TRBD2	TRBV27	NA	TRBJ2-1	TGTGCCAGCAGTCATGAGCGGGGGAGCTACAATGAGCAGTTCTTC	CASSHERGSYNEQFF